The T cell receptor beta chain under discussion was sequenced for a study of CD8+CD57+ T cells in acquired aplastic anemia. Study at large: Sorting CD4+ and CD8+ cells gave DNA averaging about 3.1 ug. Study results and caveats: Sharing between patients and controls was observed for twenty-nine CD8+ CDR3 sequences.

The TCR beta profiling, which covered VDJ combination and CDR3 sequence, was carried out using genomic DNA as the template. MiXCR, run by TCRdb on the reads, gives a single entry per CDR3 protein. The table shows around 430,000 distinct CDR3 sequences, with under 40% occurring only once. The length of the CDR3 is 12 residues. The V and J ends lost 6 bases and 6 bases respectively, with 11 bases between them. Patients selected for sequencing had displayed CD8+CD57+ cell expansion by flow cytometry. The patients all had a severe acquired aplastic anemia diagnosis. This clonotype came up many times. Antigen: not known.

The J gene is TRBJ1-2, the V gene TRBV12-3 or TRBV12-4; possibly TRBD1 for D (5 bases). The sample comprised sorted CD4+, CD8+, or CD8+CD57+ T cells (not recorded which) from PBMCs. The TCR sequence derives from a human donor with aplastic anemia. CDR3 in DNA: TGTGCCAGCAGGGGGACCCTACATGGCTACACCTTC. It specifies CASRGTLHGYTF.